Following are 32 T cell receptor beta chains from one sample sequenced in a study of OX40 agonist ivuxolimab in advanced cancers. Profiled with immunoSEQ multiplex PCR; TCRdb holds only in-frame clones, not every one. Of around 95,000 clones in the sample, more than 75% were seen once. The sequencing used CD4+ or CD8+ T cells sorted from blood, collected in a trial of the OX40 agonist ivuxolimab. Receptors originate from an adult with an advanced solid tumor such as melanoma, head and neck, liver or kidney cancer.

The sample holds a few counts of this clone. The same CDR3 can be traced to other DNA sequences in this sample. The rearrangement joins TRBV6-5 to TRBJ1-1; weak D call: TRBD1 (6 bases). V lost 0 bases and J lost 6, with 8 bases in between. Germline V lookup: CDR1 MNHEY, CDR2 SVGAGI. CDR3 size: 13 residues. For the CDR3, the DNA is TGTGCCAGCAGTTACTCAAGGACAGCTGAAGCTTTCTTT. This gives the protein CASSYSRTAEAFF.

As DNA, the CDR3 is TGTGCCAGCAGTTTATCGACACAGGAAGATACGCAGTATTTT. This encodes CASSLSTQEDTQYF. This chain joins TRBV27 and TRBJ2-3; D perhaps matches TRBD1 (5 bases). V was shortened by 0 bases and J by 5 bases, with 9 bases between the two germline ends. The CDR3 is 14 amino acids. Germline V lookup: CDR1 MNHEY, CDR2 SMNVEV (reference sequence).

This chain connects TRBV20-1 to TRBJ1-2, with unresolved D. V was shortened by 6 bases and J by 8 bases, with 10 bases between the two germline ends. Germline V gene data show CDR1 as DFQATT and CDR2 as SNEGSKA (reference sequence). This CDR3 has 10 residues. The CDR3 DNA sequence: TGCAGTGCGTTCGGCCTCGGCTACACCTTC. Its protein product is CSAFGLGYTF.

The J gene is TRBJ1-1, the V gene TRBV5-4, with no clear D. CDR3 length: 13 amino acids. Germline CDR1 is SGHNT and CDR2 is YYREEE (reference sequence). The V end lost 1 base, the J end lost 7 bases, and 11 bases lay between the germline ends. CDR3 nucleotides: TGTGCCAGCAGCTTGCCCCCGCAGGTTGAAGCTTTCTTT. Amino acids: CASSLPPQVEAFF. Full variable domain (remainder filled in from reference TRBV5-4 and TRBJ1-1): ETGVTQSPTHLIKTRGQQVTLRCSSQSGHNTVSWYQQALGQGPQFIFQYYREEENGRGNFPPRFSGLQFPNYSSELNVNALELDDSALYLCASSLPPQVEAFFGQGTRLTVV.

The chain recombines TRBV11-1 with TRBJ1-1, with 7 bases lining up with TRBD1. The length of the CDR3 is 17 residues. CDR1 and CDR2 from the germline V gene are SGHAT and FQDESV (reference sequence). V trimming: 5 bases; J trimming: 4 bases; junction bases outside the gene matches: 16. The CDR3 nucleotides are TGTGCCAGCAGCCGGGGGGGAACAGGGGCGGGGGGCACTGAAGCTTTCTTT. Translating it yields CASSRGGTGAGGTEAFF. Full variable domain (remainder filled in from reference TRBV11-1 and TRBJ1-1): EAEVAQSPRYKITEKSQAVAFWCDPISGHATLYWYRQILGQGPELLVQFQDESVVDDSQLPKDRFSAERLKGVDSTLKIQPAELGDSAMYLCASSRGGTGAGGTEAFFGQGTRLTVV.

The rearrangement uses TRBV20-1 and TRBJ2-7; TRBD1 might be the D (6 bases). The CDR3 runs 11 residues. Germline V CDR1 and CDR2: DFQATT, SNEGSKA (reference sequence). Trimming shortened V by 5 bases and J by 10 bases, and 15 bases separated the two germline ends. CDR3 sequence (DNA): TGCAGTGCTTTCGGGACACCCTTCCAGTACTTC. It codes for CSAFGTPFQYF.

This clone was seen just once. The CDR3 sequence is CASSPQNTGELFF. The CDR3 region has the DNA TGTGCCAGCAGCCCCCAGAACACCGGGGAGCTGTTTTTT. This rearrangement joins TRBV11-2 to TRBJ2-2; D unresolved. CDR3 length: 13 residues. Germline V CDR1 and CDR2: SGHAT, FQNNGV. V lost 5 bases to trimming and J lost 1 base, with 5 bases between them.

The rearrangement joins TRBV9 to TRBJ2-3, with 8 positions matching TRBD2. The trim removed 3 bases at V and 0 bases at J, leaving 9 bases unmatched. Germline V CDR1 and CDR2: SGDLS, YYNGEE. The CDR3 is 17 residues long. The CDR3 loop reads CASSASSGRTSTDTQYF. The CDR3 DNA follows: TGTGCCAGCAGCGCTTCTAGCGGGCGAACTAGCACAGATACGCAGTATTTT.

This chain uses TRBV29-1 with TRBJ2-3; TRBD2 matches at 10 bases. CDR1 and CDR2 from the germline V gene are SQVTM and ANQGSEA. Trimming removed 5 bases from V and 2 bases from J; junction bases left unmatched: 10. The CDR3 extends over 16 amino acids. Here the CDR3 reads CSVFTVAGGYTDTQYF. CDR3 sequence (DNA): TGCAGCGTTTTCACTGTAGCGGGAGGCTACACAGATACGCAGTATTTT.

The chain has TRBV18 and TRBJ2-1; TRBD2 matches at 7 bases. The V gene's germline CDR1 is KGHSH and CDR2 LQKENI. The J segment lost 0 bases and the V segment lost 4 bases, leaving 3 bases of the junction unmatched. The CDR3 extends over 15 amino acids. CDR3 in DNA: TGTGCCAGCTCACGCGGCGGGAGCTCCTACAATGAGCAGTTCTTC. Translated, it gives CASSRGGSSYNEQFF.

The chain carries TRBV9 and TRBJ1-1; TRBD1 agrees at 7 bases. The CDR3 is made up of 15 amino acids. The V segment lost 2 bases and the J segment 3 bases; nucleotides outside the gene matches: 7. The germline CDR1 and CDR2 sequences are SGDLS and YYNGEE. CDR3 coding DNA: TGTGCCAGCAGCGTTACAGGGGACGGGGACACTGAAGCTTTCTTT. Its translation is CASSVTGDGDTEAFF. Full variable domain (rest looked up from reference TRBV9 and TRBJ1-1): DSGVTQTPKHLITATGQRVTLRCSPRSGDLSVYWYQQSLDQGLQFLIQYYNGEERAKGNILERFSAQQFPDLHSELNLSSLELGDSALYFCASSVTGDGDTEAFFGQGTRLTVV.

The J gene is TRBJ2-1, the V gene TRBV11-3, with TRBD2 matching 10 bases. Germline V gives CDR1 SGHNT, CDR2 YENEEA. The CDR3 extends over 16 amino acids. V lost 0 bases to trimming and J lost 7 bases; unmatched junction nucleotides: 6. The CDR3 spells CASSLDSGRPGNEQFF. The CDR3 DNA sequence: TGTGCCAGCAGCTTAGATAGCGGGAGGCCGGGGAATGAGCAGTTCTTC.

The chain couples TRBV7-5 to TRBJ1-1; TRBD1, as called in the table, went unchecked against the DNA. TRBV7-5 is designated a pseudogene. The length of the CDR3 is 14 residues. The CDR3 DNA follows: TGTGTCAGAAGCTTACCTATCAGGGGCACTGAAGCTTTCTTT. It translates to CVRSLPIRGTEAFF.

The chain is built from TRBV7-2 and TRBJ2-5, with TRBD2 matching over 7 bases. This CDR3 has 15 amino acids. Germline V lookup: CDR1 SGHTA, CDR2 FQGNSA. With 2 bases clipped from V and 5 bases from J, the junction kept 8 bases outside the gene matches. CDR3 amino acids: CASSLMGGSQETQYF. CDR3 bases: TGTGCCAGCAGCTTAATGGGCGGGAGCCAGGAGACCCAGTACTTC.

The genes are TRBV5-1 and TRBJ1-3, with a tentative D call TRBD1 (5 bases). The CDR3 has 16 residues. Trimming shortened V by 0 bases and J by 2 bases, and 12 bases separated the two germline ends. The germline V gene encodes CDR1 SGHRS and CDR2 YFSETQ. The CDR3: CASSLDRPNPGNTIYF. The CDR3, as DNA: TGCGCCAGCAGCTTGGACAGGCCGAATCCTGGAAACACCATATATTTT.

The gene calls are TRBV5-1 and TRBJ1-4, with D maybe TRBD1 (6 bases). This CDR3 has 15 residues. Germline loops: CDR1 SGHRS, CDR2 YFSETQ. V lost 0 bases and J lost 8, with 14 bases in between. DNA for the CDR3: TGCGCCAGCAGCTTGGATGGGGGGCCGTGGGAAAAACTGTTTTTT. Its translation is CASSLDGGPWEKLFF.

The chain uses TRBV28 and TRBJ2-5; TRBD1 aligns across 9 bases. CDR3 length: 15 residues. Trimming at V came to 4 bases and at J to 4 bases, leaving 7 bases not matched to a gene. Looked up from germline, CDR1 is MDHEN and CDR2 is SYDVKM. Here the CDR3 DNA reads TGTGCCAGCAGTTCCCTCACAGGGGGCGTAGAGACCCAGTACTTC. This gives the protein CASSSLTGGVETQYF.

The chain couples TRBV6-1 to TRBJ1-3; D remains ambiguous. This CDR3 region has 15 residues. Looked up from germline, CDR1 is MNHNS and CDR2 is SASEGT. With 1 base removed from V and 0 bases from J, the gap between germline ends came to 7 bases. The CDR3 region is CASSEERISGNTIYF. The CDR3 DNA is TGTGCCAGCAGTGAAGAACGGATCTCTGGAAACACCATATATTTT.

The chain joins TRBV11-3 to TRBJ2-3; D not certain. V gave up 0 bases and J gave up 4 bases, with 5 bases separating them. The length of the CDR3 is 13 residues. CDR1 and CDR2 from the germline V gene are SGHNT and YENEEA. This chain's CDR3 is CASSLDRSDTQYF. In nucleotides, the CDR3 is TGTGCCAGCAGCTTAGACAGATCAGATACGCAGTATTTT.

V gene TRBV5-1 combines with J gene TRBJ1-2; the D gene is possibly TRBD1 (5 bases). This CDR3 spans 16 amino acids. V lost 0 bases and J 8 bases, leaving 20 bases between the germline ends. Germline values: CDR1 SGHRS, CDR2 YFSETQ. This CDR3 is CASSLAGESGPGGYTF. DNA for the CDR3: TGCGCCAGCAGCTTGGCCGGAGAGTCGGGACCGGGCGGCTACACCTTC.

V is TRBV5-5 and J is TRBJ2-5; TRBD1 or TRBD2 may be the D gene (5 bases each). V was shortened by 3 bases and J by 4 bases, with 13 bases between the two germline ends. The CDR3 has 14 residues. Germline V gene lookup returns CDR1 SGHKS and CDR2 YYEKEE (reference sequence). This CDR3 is CASSSGDPVETQYF. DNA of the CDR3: TGTGCCAGCAGCTCTGGGGACCCCGTAGAGACCCAGTACTTC. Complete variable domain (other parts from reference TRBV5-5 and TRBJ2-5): DAGVTQSPTHLIKTRGQQVTLRCSPISGHKSVSWYQQVLGQGPQFIFQYYEKEERGRGNFPDRFSARQFPNYSSELNVNALLLGDSALYLCASSSGDPVETQYFGPGTRLLVL.

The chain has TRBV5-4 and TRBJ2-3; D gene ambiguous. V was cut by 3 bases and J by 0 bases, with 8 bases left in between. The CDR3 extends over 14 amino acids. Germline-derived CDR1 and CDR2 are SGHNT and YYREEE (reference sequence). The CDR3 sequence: CASSSSRSTDTQYF. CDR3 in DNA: TGTGCCAGCAGCTCTTCTCGAAGCACAGATACGCAGTATTTT.

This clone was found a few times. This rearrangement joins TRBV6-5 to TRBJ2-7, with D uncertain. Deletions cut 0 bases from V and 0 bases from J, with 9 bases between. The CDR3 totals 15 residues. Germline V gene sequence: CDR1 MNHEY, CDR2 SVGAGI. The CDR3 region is CASSYSSYGSYEQYF. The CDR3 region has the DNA TGTGCCAGCAGTTACTCGTCTTATGGCTCCTACGAGCAGTACTTC.

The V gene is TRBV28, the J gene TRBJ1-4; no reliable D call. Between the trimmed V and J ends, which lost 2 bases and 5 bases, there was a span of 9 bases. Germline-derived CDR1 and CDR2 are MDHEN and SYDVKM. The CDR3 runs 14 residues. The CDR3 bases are TGTGCCAGCAGTTTACCAGAGATGAATGAAAAACTGTTTTTT. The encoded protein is CASSLPEMNEKLFF.

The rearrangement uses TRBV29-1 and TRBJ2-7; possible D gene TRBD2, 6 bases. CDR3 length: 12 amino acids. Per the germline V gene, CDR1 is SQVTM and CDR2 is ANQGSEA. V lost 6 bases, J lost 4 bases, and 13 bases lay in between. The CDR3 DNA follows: TGCAGCGTATCTGCGGGGAGATACGAGCAGTACTTC. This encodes CSVSAGRYEQYF.

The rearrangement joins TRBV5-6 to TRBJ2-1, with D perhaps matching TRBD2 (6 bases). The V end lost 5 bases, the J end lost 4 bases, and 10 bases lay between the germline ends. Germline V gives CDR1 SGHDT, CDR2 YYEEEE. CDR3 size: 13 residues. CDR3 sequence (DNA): TGTGCCAGCAGGGCGGGATTTTACAATGAGCAGTTCTTC. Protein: CASRAGFYNEQFF.

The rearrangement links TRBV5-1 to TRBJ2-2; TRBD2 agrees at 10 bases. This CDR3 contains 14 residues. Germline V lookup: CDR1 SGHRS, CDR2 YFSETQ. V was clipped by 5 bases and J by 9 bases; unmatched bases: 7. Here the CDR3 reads CASSRASGSRELFF. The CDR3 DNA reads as TGCGCCAGCAGTCGGGCTAGCGGGAGCAGGGAGCTGTTTTTT.

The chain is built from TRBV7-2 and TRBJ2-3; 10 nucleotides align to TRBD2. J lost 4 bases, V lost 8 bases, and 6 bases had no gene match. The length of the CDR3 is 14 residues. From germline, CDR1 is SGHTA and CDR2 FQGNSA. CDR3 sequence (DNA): TGTGCCAGCCGCCTAGCGGGGGCTTCAGATACGCAGTATTTT. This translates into CASRLAGASDTQYF. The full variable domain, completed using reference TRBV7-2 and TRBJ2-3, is GAGVSQSPSNKVTEKGKDVELRCDPISGHTALYWYRQSLGQGLEFLIYFQGNSAPDKSGLPSDRFSAERTGGSVSTLTIQRTQQEDSAVYLCASRLAGASDTQYFGPGTRLTVL.

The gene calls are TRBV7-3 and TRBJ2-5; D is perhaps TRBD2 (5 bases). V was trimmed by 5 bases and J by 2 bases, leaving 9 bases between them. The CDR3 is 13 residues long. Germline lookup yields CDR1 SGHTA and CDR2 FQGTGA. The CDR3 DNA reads TGTGCCAGCAGCCGCGGGTCACAAGAGACCCAGTACTTC. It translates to CASSRGSQETQYF. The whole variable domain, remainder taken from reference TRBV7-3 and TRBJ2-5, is GAGVSQTPSNKVTEKGKYVELRCDPISGHTALYWYRQSLGQGPEFLIYFQGTGAADDSGLPNDRFFAVRPEGSVSTLKIQRTERGDSAVYLCASSRGSQETQYFGPGTRLLVL.

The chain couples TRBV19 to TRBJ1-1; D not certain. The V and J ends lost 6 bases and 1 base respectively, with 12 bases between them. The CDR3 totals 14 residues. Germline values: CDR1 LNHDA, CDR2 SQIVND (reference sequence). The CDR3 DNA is TGTGCCAGTAGGAGTCATGCGGGGAACACTGAAGCTTTCTTT. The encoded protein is CASRSHAGNTEAFF.

The CDR3 loop reads CASSGNIEQFF. For the CDR3, the DNA is TGTGCCAGCAGTGGTAATATCGAGCAGTTCTTC. The chain combines TRBV6-1 with TRBJ2-1; D ambiguous. V lost 4 bases and J lost 10, with 8 bases in between. This CDR3 comprises 11 residues. CDR1 is MNHNS, CDR2 SASEGT, per germline.

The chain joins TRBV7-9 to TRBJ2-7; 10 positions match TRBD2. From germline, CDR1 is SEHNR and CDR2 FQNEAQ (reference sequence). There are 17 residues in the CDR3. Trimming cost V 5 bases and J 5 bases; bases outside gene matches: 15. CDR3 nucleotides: TGTGCCAGCAGCCAGACCCCGAGGGGACTAGCGATCCACGAGCAGTACTTC. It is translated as CASSQTPRGLAIHEQYF.